A selection of T cell receptor beta chains follows, all from one sample in a study of control samples from healthy donors and cancer patients. TCRdb keeps only in-frame clones here, not all; method: immunoSEQ multiplex PCR. This table holds approximately 90,000 clones, roughly 84% found once. Sequencing input: PBMCs. These receptors were taken from a man between 65 and 85 years old with lung cancer. CDR3s include the opening cysteine and the closing phenylalanine or tryptophan. The D gene is left open where the match is weak. Some rows mark clone size as missing; the rest say once, few, many or name a class of expanded clone.

CDR3nt: TGTGCCAGCTCACCCGGTTTGAACACTGAAGCTTTCTTT
CDR3aa: CASSPGLNTEAFF
abundance: NA
d_gene: NA
v_gene: TRBV18
j_gene: TRBJ1-1

CDR3nt: TGTGCCAGCAGTGAAGATTGGGGTTACTCGGGAAAACTGTTTTTT
CDR3aa: CASSEDWGYSGKLFF
abundance: NA
d_gene: NA
v_gene: TRBV6-1
j_gene: TRBJ1-4

CDR3nt: TGTGCCAGCTCCCTCGGCCCTCTGACAGGGGCGGACACCGGGGAGCTGTTTTTT
CDR3aa: CASSLGPLTGADTGELFF
abundance: NA
d_gene: TRBD1
v_gene: TRBV18
j_gene: TRBJ2-2

CDR3nt: TGCGCCAGCAGCTTCCAACTAAACGGACAGGCCTACGAGCAGTACTTC
CDR3aa: CASSFQLNGQAYEQYF
abundance: NA
d_gene: TRBD1
v_gene: TRBV5-1
j_gene: TRBJ2-7

CDR3nt: TGTGCCAGCAGTTACTCGACAGGACTAGCGGGGGCGGGTACGCAGTATTTT
CDR3aa: CASSYSTGLAGAGTQYF
abundance: NA
d_gene: TRBD2
v_gene: TRBV6-2/TRBV6-3
j_gene: TRBJ2-3

CDR3nt: TGTGCCAGCACCAAGGGACAGAATAGCAATCAGCCCCAGCATTTT
CDR3aa: CASTKGQNSNQPQHF
abundance: NA
d_gene: TRBD1
v_gene: TRBV11-2
j_gene: TRBJ1-5

CDR3nt: TGTGCCAGCAGCGGCTCAGGGAACTATGGCTACACCTTC
CDR3aa: CASSGSGNYGYTF
abundance: NA
d_gene: NA
v_gene: TRBV9
j_gene: TRBJ1-2

CDR3nt: TGTGCCAGCAGTGGCCCCGACGGTAGGGACACCATATATTTT
CDR3aa: CASSGPDGRDTIYF
abundance: NA
d_gene: NA
v_gene: TRBV9
j_gene: TRBJ1-3

CDR3nt: TGTGCCAGTCGTGGAACCGAGACAGGGAGGAACACTGAAGCTTTCTTT
CDR3aa: CASRGTETGRNTEAFF
abundance: once
d_gene: TRBD1
v_gene: TRBV19
j_gene: TRBJ1-1

CDR3nt: TGTGCCAGCAGCGGTAAGGGGAACACCGGGGAGCTGTTTTTT
CDR3aa: CASSGKGNTGELFF
abundance: NA
d_gene: NA
v_gene: TRBV6-5
j_gene: TRBJ2-2

CDR3nt: TGTGCCAGCAGTGGACTGACTAGCGGGGGGCGTCACTACAATGAGCAGTTCTTC
CDR3aa: CASSGLTSGGRHYNEQFF
abundance: NA
d_gene: TRBD2
v_gene: TRBV2
j_gene: TRBJ2-1

CDR3nt: TGTGCCAGTAGTGCAAGACAGGTGAACACTGAAGCTTTCTTT
CDR3aa: CASSARQVNTEAFF
abundance: once
d_gene: NA
v_gene: TRBV19
j_gene: TRBJ1-1

CDR3nt: TGTGCCAGCAGCTTAGACGGTCGTCTAAACAATCAGCCCCAGCATTTT
CDR3aa: CASSLDGRLNNQPQHF
abundance: NA
d_gene: NA
v_gene: TRBV11-3
j_gene: TRBJ1-5

CDR3nt: TGTGCCAGCAGTGCTGACAGGGGAGGGTCTGGGGCCAACGTCCTGACTTTC
CDR3aa: CASSADRGGSGANVLTF
abundance: NA
d_gene: NA
v_gene: TRBV6-1
j_gene: TRBJ2-6

CDR3nt: TGTGCCATCAGCACAGGGAGTGAAAAACTGTTTTTT
CDR3aa: CAISTGSEKLFF
abundance: NA
d_gene: NA
v_gene: TRBV10-3
j_gene: TRBJ1-4

CDR3nt: TGTGCCAGCAGTTTTCGGGCAGGGCAGGAAAAACTGTTTTTT
CDR3aa: CASSFRAGQEKLFF
abundance: NA
d_gene: NA
v_gene: TRBV27
j_gene: TRBJ1-4

CDR3nt: TGTGCCAGCTCTCAGCGAAAACCTAACTATGGCTACACCTTC
CDR3aa: CASSQRKPNYGYTF
abundance: NA
d_gene: NA
v_gene: TRBV5-8
j_gene: TRBJ1-2

CDR3nt: TGTGCCACCAGCAGAGGAAACACTGAAGCTTTCTTT
CDR3aa: CATSRGNTEAFF
abundance: NA
d_gene: NA
v_gene: TRBV15
j_gene: TRBJ1-1

CDR3nt: TGTGCCAGCAGTGCGGGCTCCTATGGCTACACCTTC
CDR3aa: CASSAGSYGYTF
abundance: NA
d_gene: NA
v_gene: TRBV2
j_gene: TRBJ1-2

CDR3nt: TGTGCCAGCAGCTTAGCCTCAGGCTCGGGGTTCAACTCACCCCTCCACTTT
CDR3aa: CASSLASGSGFNSPLHF
abundance: NA
d_gene: NA
v_gene: TRBV7-8
j_gene: TRBJ1-6

CDR3nt: TGTGCCAGCAGCCTAATTAGTTGGGGGAGCGGGGTATACAATGAGCAGTTCTTC
CDR3aa: CASSLISWGSGVYNEQFF
abundance: NA
d_gene: TRBD2
v_gene: TRBV7-2
j_gene: TRBJ2-1

CDR3nt: TGTGCCAGTAGTATCCGTCGGCAACCCTTTAACTATGGCTACACCTTC
CDR3aa: CASSIRRQPFNYGYTF
abundance: once
d_gene: NA
v_gene: TRBV19
j_gene: TRBJ1-2

CDR3nt: TGTGCCAGCATGGAATGGGGGGCGGTAGGTGGGGCCAACGTCCTGACTTTC
CDR3aa: CASMEWGAVGGANVLTF
abundance: NA
d_gene: NA
v_gene: TRBV27
j_gene: TRBJ2-6

CDR3nt: TGTGCCAGCAGCCCCTCTGGCCAAGGTAACTACGAGCAGTACTTC
CDR3aa: CASSPSGQGNYEQYF
abundance: NA
d_gene: NA
v_gene: TRBV7-2
j_gene: TRBJ2-7

CDR3nt: TGTGCCACCAGTGCCGAATACGGGGGCCGGGAGCAGTTCTTC
CDR3aa: CATSAEYGGREQFF
abundance: NA
d_gene: NA
v_gene: TRBV24-1
j_gene: TRBJ2-1

CDR3nt: TGTGCCAGCAGCTTAATGGGCGGGGGCCTTTCCTACGAGCAGTACTTC
CDR3aa: CASSLMGGGLSYEQYF
abundance: NA
d_gene: NA
v_gene: TRBV11-2
j_gene: TRBJ2-7

CDR3nt: TGTGCCACCGAACAGGGACAGGAGGTTTTCTTC
CDR3aa: CATEQGQEVFF
abundance: once
d_gene: TRBD1
v_gene: TRBV24-1
j_gene: TRBJ2-1

CDR3nt: TGTGCCAGCTCACCGGTCAGCCTCCTTAACTATGGCTACACCTTC
CDR3aa: CASSPVSLLNYGYTF
abundance: NA
d_gene: NA
v_gene: TRBV18
j_gene: TRBJ1-2

CDR3nt: TGCAGTGCTAGACCTGGGGATACGCAGTATTTT
CDR3aa: CSARPGDTQYF
abundance: NA
d_gene: NA
v_gene: TRBV20-1
j_gene: TRBJ2-3

CDR3nt: TGTGCCAGCACCCCTACGACAGGGACCTACGAGCAGTACTTC
CDR3aa: CASTPTTGTYEQYF
abundance: NA
d_gene: TRBD1
v_gene: TRBV7-9
j_gene: TRBJ2-7

CDR3nt: TGTGCCAGCAGCCCTTGGAGGGGCCCTACCACAGATACGCAGTATTTT
CDR3aa: CASSPWRGPTTDTQYF
abundance: NA
d_gene: NA
v_gene: TRBV6-2/TRBV6-3
j_gene: TRBJ2-3

CDR3nt: TGCGCCAGCAGCCAGGAAAATAGCGGGGGCCTCTACGAGCAGTACTTC
CDR3aa: CASSQENSGGLYEQYF
abundance: NA
d_gene: TRBD2
v_gene: TRBV4-1
j_gene: TRBJ2-7

CDR3nt: TGCGCCAGCAGCTCGGACATTGGGGGCCAGCCCCAGCATTTT
CDR3aa: CASSSDIGGQPQHF
abundance: NA
d_gene: NA
v_gene: TRBV5-1
j_gene: TRBJ1-5

CDR3nt: TGTGCCACCAGCAGAACGGCTGGAGAGACCCAGTACTTC
CDR3aa: CATSRTAGETQYF
abundance: NA
d_gene: NA
v_gene: TRBV15
j_gene: TRBJ2-5

CDR3nt: TGTGCCAGCAGCTTAAGACTGGGCAATCAGCCCCAGCATTTT
CDR3aa: CASSLRLGNQPQHF
abundance: NA
d_gene: NA
v_gene: TRBV7-6
j_gene: TRBJ1-5

CDR3nt: TGTGCCAGTAGCCGGGGAGGGGGCTATGGCTACACCTTC
CDR3aa: CASSRGGGYGYTF
abundance: NA
d_gene: NA
v_gene: TRBV19
j_gene: TRBJ1-2

CDR3nt: TGCAGCGTAAGAATACTAGCGGGGGCGACCACAGATACGCAGTATTTT
CDR3aa: CSVRILAGATTDTQYF
abundance: NA
d_gene: TRBD2
v_gene: TRBV29-1
j_gene: TRBJ2-3

CDR3nt: TGTGCCAGCAGCTTCGGGGTTGAGACCCAGTACTTC
CDR3aa: CASSFGVETQYF
abundance: NA
d_gene: NA
v_gene: TRBV5-6
j_gene: TRBJ2-5

CDR3nt: TGTGCCAGCAGCCCGTTCCCAGATACGCAGTATTTT
CDR3aa: CASSPFPDTQYF
abundance: NA
d_gene: NA
v_gene: TRBV7-2
j_gene: TRBJ2-3

CDR3nt: TGTGCCAGTTCAGAAGGGGGGCAAATCAGGGATACGCAGTATTTT
CDR3aa: CASSEGGQIRDTQYF
abundance: NA
d_gene: NA
v_gene: TRBV19
j_gene: TRBJ2-3

CDR3nt: TGTGCCAGCAGCTCCACCGGGACTAGCGGGGGGGCCTTCACAGATACGCAGTATTTT
CDR3aa: CASSSTGTSGGAFTDTQYF
abundance: few
d_gene: TRBD2
v_gene: TRBV5-6
j_gene: TRBJ2-3

CDR3nt: TGTGCCAGCAGTGCGGGACAGGGAAGCAATCAGCCCCAGCATTTT
CDR3aa: CASSAGQGSNQPQHF
abundance: few
d_gene: TRBD1
v_gene: TRBV2
j_gene: TRBJ1-5

CDR3nt: TGTGCCGCCAAGGGGCAGGCAGGGAGTTCACCCCTCCACTTT
CDR3aa: CAAKGQAGSSPLHF
abundance: NA
d_gene: NA
v_gene: TRBV28
j_gene: TRBJ1-6

CDR3nt: TGTGCCAGCTCACCACCGTACAGCCTCCTTGGCTACACCTTC
CDR3aa: CASSPPYSLLGYTF
abundance: NA
d_gene: NA
v_gene: TRBV18
j_gene: TRBJ1-2

CDR3nt: TGTGCCAGCAGCCACCCCGAAGTTTGGGGCTCTAATGAAAAACTGTTTTTT
CDR3aa: CASSHPEVWGSNEKLFF
abundance: NA
d_gene: NA
v_gene: TRBV7-8
j_gene: TRBJ1-4

CDR3nt: TGTGCCAGCACGAAATACAGGGGCAATGAGCAGTTCTTC
CDR3aa: CASTKYRGNEQFF
abundance: NA
d_gene: TRBD1
v_gene: TRBV2
j_gene: TRBJ2-1

CDR3nt: TGTGCCAGTAAGGGGGCGGGAGTTAATGAGCAGTTCTTC
CDR3aa: CASKGAGVNEQFF
abundance: NA
d_gene: NA
v_gene: TRBV19
j_gene: TRBJ2-1

CDR3nt: TGTGCCAGCAGCCAAGATGTTCAGGGGACGGGGGGCTACACCTTC
CDR3aa: CASSQDVQGTGGYTF
abundance: NA
d_gene: NA
v_gene: TRBV4-2
j_gene: TRBJ1-2

CDR3nt: TGCGCCAGCAGCTGGGGGTCCGGTACTAGCACAGATACGCAGTATTTT
CDR3aa: CASSWGSGTSTDTQYF
abundance: once
d_gene: NA
v_gene: TRBV5-1
j_gene: TRBJ2-3

CDR3nt: TGCGCCAGCAGCCAAGAACAGGGCGCTTGGAATAATTCACCCCTCCACTTT
CDR3aa: CASSQEQGAWNNSPLHF
abundance: NA
d_gene: NA
v_gene: TRBV4-1
j_gene: TRBJ1-6

CDR3nt: TGCGCCAGCAGCCAAGATCAGGGAAGGCTGCCTTATGGCTACACCTTC
CDR3aa: CASSQDQGRLPYGYTF
abundance: NA
d_gene: NA
v_gene: TRBV4-3
j_gene: TRBJ1-2

CDR3nt: TGTGCCAGCAGTGAAGGGGACGGACGGGCTACCGGGGAGCTGTTTTTT
CDR3aa: CASSEGDGRATGELFF
abundance: NA
d_gene: NA
v_gene: TRBV6-1
j_gene: TRBJ2-2

CDR3nt: TGTGCCAGCAGCTTAGTAGTCGGCCCTACCGGGGAGCTGTTTTTT
CDR3aa: CASSLVVGPTGELFF
abundance: NA
d_gene: NA
v_gene: TRBV7-6
j_gene: TRBJ2-2

CDR3nt: TGTGCCAGCAGTTACCGAGGGAGCTCTGGAAACACCATATATTTT
CDR3aa: CASSYRGSSGNTIYF
abundance: few
d_gene: NA
v_gene: TRBV6-5
j_gene: TRBJ1-3